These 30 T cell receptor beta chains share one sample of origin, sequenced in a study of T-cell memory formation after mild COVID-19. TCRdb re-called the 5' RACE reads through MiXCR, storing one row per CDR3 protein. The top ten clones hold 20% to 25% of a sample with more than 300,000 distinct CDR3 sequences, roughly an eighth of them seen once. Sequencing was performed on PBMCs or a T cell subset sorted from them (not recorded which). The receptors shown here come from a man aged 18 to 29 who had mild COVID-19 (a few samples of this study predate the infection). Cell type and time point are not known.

Written as DNA, the CDR3 is TGTGCCAGCTCACCGGCCACTAGTAGCTATGGCTACACCTTC. Translated, it gives CASSPATSSYGYTF. The chain carries TRBV18 and TRBJ1-2, with unresolved D. The germline CDR1 and CDR2 sequences are KGHSH and LQKENI. The CDR3 covers 14 residues. Trimming cost V 3 bases and J 4 bases, with 12 bases left between them.

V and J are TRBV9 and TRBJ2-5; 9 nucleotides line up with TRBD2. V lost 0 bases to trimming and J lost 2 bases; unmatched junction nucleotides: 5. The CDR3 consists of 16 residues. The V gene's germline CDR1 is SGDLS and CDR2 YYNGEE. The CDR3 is CASSVGAGGGQETQYF. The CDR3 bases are TGTGCCAGCAGCGTAGGAGCGGGGGGAGGGCAAGAGACCCAGTACTTC. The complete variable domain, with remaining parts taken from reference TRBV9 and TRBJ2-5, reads DSGVTQTPKHLITATGQRVTLRCSPRSGDLSVYWYQQSLDQGLQFLIQYYNGEERAKGNILERFSAQQFPDLHSELNLSSLELGDSALYFCASSVGAGGGQETQYFGPGTRLLVL.

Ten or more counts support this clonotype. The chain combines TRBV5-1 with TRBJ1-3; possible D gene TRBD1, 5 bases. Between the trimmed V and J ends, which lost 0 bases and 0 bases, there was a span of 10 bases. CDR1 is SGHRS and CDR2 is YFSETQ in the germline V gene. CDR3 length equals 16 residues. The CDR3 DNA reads TGCGCCAGCAGCTTGGCCGCGGGGACCTCTGGAAACACCATATATTTT. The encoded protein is CASSLAAGTSGNTIYF.

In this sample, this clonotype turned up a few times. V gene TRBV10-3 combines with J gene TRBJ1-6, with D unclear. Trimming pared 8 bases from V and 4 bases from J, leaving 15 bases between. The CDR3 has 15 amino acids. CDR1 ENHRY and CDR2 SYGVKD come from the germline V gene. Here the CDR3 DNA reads TGTGCCATCGGACCGACGGACCCTTATAATTCACCCCTCCACTTT. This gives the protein CAIGPTDPYNSPLHF.

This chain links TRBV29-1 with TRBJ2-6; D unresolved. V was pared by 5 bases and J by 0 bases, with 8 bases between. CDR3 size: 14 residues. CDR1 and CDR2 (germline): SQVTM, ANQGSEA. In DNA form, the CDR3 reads TGCAGCGTTAGAGGTTTCTCTGGGGCCAACGTCCTGACTTTC. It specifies CSVRGFSGANVLTF.

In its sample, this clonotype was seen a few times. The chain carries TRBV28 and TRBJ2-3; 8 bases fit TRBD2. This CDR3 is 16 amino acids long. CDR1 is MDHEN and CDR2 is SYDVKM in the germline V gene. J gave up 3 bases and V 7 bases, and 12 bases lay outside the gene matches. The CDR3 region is CASTQGGGRMTDTQYF. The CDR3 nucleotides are TGTGCCAGCACCCAAGGCGGGGGGCGAATGACAGATACGCAGTATTTT.

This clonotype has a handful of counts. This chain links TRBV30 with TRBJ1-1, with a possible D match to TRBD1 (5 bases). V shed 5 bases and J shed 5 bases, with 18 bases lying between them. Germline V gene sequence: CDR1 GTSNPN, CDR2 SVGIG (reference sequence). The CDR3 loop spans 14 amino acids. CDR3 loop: CAWAGRVALTEAFF. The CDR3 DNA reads TGTGCCTGGGCGGGACGGGTGGCGCTTACTGAAGCTTTCTTT. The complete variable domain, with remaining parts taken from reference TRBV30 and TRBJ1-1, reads SQTIHQWPATLVQPVGSPLSLECTVEGTSNPNLYWYRQAAGRGLQLLFYSVGIGQISSEVPQNLSASRPQDRQFILSSKKLLLSDSGFYLCAWAGRVALTEAFFGQGTRLTVV.

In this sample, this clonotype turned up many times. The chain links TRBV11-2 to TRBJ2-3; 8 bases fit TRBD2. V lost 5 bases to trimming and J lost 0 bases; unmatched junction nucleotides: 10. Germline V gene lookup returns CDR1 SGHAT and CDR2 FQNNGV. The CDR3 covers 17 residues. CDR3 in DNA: TGTGCCAGCAGCCCTTTTCCGGGGGGGTCTAGCACAGATACGCAGTATTTT. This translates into CASSPFPGGSSTDTQYF.

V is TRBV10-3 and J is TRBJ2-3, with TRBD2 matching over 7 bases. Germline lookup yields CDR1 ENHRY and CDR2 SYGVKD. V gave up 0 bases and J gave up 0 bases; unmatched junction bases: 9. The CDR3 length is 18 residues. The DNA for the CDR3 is TGTGCCATCAGTGAGTCGAAAGGAGCGGGGTCTAGCACAGATACGCAGTATTTT. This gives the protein CAISESKGAGSSTDTQYF.

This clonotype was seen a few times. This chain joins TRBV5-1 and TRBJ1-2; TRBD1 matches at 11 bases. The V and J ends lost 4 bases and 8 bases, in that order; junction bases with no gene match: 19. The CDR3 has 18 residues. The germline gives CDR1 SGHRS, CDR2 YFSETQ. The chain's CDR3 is CASSTRTGGEGRGYGYTF. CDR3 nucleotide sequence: TGCGCCAGCAGCACCCGGACAGGGGGCGAAGGACGAGGCTACGGCTACACCTTC.

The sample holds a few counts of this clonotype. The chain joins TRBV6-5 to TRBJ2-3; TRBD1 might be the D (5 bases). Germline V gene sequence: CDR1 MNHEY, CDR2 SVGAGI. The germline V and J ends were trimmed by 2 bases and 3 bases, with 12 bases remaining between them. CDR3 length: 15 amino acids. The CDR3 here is CASSYRGLGTDTQYF. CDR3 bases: TGTGCCAGCAGTTACAGGGGATTGGGTACAGATACGCAGTATTTT.

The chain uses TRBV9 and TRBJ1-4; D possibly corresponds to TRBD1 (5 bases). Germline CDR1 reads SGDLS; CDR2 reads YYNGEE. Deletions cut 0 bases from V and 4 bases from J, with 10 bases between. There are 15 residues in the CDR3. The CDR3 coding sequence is TGTGCCAGCAGCGTAGAGGGGAGGAGTAATGAAAAACTGTTTTTT. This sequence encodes CASSVEGRSNEKLFF.

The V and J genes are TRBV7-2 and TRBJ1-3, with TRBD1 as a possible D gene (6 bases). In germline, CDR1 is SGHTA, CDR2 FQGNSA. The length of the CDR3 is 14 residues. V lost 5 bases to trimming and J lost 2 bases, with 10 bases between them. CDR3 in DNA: TGTGCCAGCAGCCCAGGGACAACTGGAAACACCATATATTTT. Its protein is CASSPGTTGNTIYF.

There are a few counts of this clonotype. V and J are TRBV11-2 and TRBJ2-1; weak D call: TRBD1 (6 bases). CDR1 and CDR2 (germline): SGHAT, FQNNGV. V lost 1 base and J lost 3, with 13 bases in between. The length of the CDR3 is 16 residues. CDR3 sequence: CASSLVWTAIYNEQFF. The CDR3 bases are TGTGCCAGCAGCTTAGTGTGGACAGCTATCTACAATGAGCAGTTCTTC.

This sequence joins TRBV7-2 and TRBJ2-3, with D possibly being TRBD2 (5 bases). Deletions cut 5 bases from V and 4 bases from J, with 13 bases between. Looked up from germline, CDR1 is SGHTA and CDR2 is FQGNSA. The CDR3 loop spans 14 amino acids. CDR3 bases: TGTGCCAGCAGCCTCCGGCGGGCCCCAGATACGCAGTATTTT. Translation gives CASSLRRAPDTQYF.

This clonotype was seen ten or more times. Written as DNA, the CDR3 is TGCAGTGCTAGACCACAGGGTTCCTACGAGCAGTACGTC. Encoded protein: CSARPQGSYEQYV. This chain joins TRBV20-1 and TRBJ2-7; TRBD1 is a possible D gene (6 bases). Per germline, CDR1 DFQATT and CDR2 SNEGSKA (reference sequence). With 2 bases removed from V and 1 base from J, the gap between germline ends came to 9 bases. This CDR3 has 13 residues.

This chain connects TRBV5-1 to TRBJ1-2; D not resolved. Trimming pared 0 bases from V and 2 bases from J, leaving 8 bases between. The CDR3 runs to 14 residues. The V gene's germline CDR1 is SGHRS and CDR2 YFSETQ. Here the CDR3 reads CASSLATQNYGYTF. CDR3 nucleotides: TGCGCCAGCAGCTTGGCCACACAGAACTATGGCTACACCTTC.

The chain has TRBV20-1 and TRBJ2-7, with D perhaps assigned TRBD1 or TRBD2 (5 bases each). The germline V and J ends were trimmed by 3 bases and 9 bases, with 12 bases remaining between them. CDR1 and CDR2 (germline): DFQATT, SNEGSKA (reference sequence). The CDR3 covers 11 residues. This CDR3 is CSASPGAGQYF. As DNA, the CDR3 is TGCAGTGCTAGTCCCGGGGCGGGGCAGTACTTC.

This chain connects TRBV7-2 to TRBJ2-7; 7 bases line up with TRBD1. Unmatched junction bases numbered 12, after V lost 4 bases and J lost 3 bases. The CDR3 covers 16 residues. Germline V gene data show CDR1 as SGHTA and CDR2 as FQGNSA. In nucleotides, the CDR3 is TGTGCCAGCAGCTCCTACCCGACAGGGCCGAGCTACGAGCAGTACTTC. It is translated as CASSSYPTGPSYEQYF.

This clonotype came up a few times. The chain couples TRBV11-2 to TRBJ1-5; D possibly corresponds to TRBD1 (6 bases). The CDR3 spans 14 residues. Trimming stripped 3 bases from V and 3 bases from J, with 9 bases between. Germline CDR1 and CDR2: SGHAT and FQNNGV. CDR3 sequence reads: CASSLGHNNQPQHF. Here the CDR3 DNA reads TGTGCCAGCAGCTTGGGACACAACAATCAGCCCCAGCATTTT.

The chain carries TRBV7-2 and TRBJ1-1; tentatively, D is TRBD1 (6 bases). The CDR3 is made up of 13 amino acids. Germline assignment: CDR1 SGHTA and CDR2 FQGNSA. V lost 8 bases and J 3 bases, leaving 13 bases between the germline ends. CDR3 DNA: TGTGCCAGCTCGGGCCAGGGGTACACTGAAGCTTTCTTT. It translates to CASSGQGYTEAFF.

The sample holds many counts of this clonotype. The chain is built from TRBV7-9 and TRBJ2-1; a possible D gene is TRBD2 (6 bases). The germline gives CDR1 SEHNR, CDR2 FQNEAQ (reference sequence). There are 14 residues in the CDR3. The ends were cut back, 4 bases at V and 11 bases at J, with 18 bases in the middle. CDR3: CASSSWRGTGQQFF. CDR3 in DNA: TGTGCCAGCAGCTCGTGGAGGGGAACGGGTCAGCAGTTCTTC.

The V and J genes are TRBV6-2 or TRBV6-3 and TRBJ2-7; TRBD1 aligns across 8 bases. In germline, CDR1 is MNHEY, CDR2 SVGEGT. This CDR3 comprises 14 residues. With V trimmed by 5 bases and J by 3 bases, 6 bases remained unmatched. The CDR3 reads CASSLQGVGYEQYV. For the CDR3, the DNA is TGTGCCAGCAGTCTACAGGGGGTCGGCTACGAGCAGTACGTC.

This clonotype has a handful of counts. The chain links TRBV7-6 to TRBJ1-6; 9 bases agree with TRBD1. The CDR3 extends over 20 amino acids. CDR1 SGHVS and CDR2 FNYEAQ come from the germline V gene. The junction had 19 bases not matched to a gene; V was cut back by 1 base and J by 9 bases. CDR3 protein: CASSLEGHGTGSIWSSPLHF. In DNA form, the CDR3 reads TGTGCCAGCAGCTTAGAGGGACATGGGACAGGGAGTATTTGGAGTTCACCCCTCCACTTT.

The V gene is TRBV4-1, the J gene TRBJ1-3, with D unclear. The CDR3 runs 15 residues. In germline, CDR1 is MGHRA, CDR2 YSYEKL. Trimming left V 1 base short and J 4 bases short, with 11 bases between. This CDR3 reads CASSQVEAQGNTIYF. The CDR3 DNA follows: TGCGCCAGCAGCCAAGTCGAGGCTCAAGGAAACACCATATATTTT.

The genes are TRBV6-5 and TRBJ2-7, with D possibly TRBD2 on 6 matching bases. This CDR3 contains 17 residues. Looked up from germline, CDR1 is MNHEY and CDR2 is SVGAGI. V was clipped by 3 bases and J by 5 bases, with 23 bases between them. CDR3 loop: CASSYTGEGSLGDEQYF. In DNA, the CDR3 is TGTGCCAGCAGTTATACGGGAGAAGGCTCCTTGGGGGACGAGCAGTACTTC.

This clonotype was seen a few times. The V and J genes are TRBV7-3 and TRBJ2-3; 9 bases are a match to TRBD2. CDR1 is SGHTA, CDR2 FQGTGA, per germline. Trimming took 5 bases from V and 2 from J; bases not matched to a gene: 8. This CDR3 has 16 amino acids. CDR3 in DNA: TGTGCCAGCAGCCGAGCTCGACTAGCGGCCACAGATACGCAGTATTTT. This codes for CASSRARLAATDTQYF.

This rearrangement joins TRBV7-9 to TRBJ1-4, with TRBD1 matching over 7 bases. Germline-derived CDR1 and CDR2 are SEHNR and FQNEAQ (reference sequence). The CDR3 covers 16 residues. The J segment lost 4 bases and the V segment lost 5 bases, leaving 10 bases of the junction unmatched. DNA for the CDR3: TGTGCCAGCAGCCCAGGGCAGGGGGGCATTAATGAAAAACTGTTTTTT. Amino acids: CASSPGQGGINEKLFF.

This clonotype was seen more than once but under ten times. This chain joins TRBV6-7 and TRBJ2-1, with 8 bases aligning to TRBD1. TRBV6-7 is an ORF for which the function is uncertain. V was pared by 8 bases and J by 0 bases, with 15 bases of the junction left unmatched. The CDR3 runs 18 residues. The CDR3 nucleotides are TGTGCCAGCCTACCGGGCGGGACAGGTAAAGTCTCCTACAATGAGCAGTTCTTC. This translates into CASLPGGTGKVSYNEQFF.

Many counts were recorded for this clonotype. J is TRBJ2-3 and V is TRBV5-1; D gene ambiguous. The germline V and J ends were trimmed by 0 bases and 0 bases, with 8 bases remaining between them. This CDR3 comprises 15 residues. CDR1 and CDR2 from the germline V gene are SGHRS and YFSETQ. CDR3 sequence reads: CASSLAGISTDTQYF. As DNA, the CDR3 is TGCGCCAGCAGCTTGGCTGGGATAAGCACAGATACGCAGTATTTT.